This entry lists 6 T cell receptor beta chains sequenced from one sample in a study of human T cells and chemical hapten exposure (dated by TCRdb to the early 2020s). Libraries were prepared through RACE. The listed sequencing device is NextSeq 500. TCRdb reran the public reads through fastp at Q25 and MiXCR, keeping productive beta chains. Identical CDR3 protein sequences are pooled into one entry, listed with their most common genes and DNA. This sample lists 65,000 to 95,000 distinct CDR3 sequences; 6.5% to 8.5% were detected once. The top ten clonotypes cover 1.3% of the sample. This specimen's time point label, per the study, means: patch test 2, 6 weeks after DPC sensitization. The sample's treatment or condition label, decoded: therapeutic diphenylcyclopropenone sensitization with weekly scalp DPC. The input for sequencing was whole blood, taken in connection with sensitization to the hapten diphenylcyclopropenone (DPC). These receptors came from a woman in her 30s with alopecia areata. Some clones in this sample may be carry-over from other donors' samples.

This clonotype was counted a few times. The chain is built from TRBV29-1 and TRBJ1-1; maybe TRBD1 (5 bases). Germline assignment: CDR1 SQVTM and CDR2 ANQGSEA. V shed 7 bases and J shed 1 base, with 13 bases lying between them. This CDR3 has 13 amino acids. The CDR3 is CSANKQENTEAFF. CDR3 nucleotide sequence: TGCAGCGCTAATAAACAGGAGAACACTGAAGCTTTCTTT.

As concerns this clonotype: This could be a read error, since a much larger clone is one nucleotide away. The chain joins TRBV2 to TRBJ1-2; 12 bases map to TRBD1. This CDR3 has 14 amino acids. Germline CDR1 reads SNHLY; CDR2 reads FYNNEI. This CDR3 is CASRPGQGARGCTF. The CDR3, as DNA: TGTGCCAGCAGACCGGGACAGGGGGCGCGAGGCTGCACCTTC.

This clonotype appeared many times. The chain links TRBV20-1 to TRBJ2-3; D gene unclear. Deletions cut 0 bases from V and 3 bases from J, with 13 bases between. This CDR3 comprises 15 residues. Per germline, CDR1 DFQATT and CDR2 SNEGSKA (reference sequence). The CDR3, as DNA: TGCAGTGCTAGAGATCGGGTCAGAAATACAGATACGCAGTATTTT. Its protein is CSARDRVRNTDTQYF.

This clonotype has just a few counts. The chain couples TRBV5-1 to TRBJ1-1; no definite D call. CDR1 SGHRS and CDR2 YFSETQ come from the germline V gene. CDR3 length: 15 residues. Between the trimmed V and J ends, which lost 0 bases and 10 bases, there was a span of 19 bases. CDR3 loop: CASSLDGPPGSRAFF. The CDR3, as DNA: TGCGCCAGCAGCTTGGACGGGCCCCCTGGGAGTCGAGCTTTCTTT.

This clonotype was seen more than once but under ten times. This sequence joins TRBV19 and TRBJ2-7; TRBD2 agrees at 9 bases. The CDR3 consists of 15 residues. V gave up 5 bases and J gave up 3 bases; unmatched junction bases: 8. Germline V lookup: CDR1 LNHDA, CDR2 SQIVND (reference sequence). CDR3 sequence (DNA): TGTGCCAGTAGTCGGCGGGGGGGCGCCGTCTACGAGCAGTACTTC. It encodes CASSRRGGAVYEQYF.

This clonotype was found many times. The rearrangement joins TRBV12-3 or TRBV12-4 to TRBJ1-1; D is unresolved. This CDR3 comprises 13 residues. Trimming removed 5 bases at V and 6 bases at J, with 13 bases between. Here the CDR3 DNA reads TGTGCCAGCAGTCCCCGGGTGGCAGCTGAAGCTTTCTTT. Protein product: CASSPRVAAEAFF.